At least ten counts were recorded for the clone carrying this T cell receptor (beta chain). Its antigen is not identified. The data stem from a study of identical twins. The V and J ends lost 0 bases and 6 bases respectively, with 10 bases between them. Germline values: CDR1 SGHRS, CDR2 YFSETQ. CDR3 length equals 14 residues. All donors were healthy, and all were Caucasian. TCRdb re-called the 5' RACE reads through MiXCR, storing one row per CDR3 protein. The sample consists of hundreds of thousands of distinct CDR3 sequences, 8.6% of them appearing once. Notes on the study in general: Insertions ran lower in abundant cord blood beta clonotypes, though not in memory repertoires.

The same data also contributed to another study, on yellow fever vaccine responses in identical twins.

The chain couples TRBV5-1 to TRBJ2-1; D gene uncertain. Sequencing was performed on PBMCs. The sequence was collected from a woman aged 18-29 years in good health. CDR3 in amino acids: CASSLANAANEQFF. In nucleotides, the CDR3 is TGCGCCAGCAGCTTGGCCAATGCAGCCAATGAGCAGTTCTTC.